A single sample is the source of the 8 T cell receptor beta chains below, sequenced in a study of T cell responses to AZD1222 COVID-19 vaccine. The method was immunoSEQ multiplex PCR; TCRdb's version includes in-frame clones alone and lacks a portion of them. Of about 140,000 clones listed, 92% were seen once; the top ten hold roughly 4%. The sample in question was peripheral blood, obtained 28 days after the second AZD1222 dose. The receptors shown here come from an adult who received the AZD1222 COVID-19 vaccine.

V usage is TRBV5-1 and J usage is TRBJ2-2, with a possible D match to TRBD1 (6 bases). V shed 2 bases and J shed 0 bases, with 8 bases lying between them. Germline V gene lookup returns CDR1 SGHRS and CDR2 YFSETQ. The CDR3 contains 15 residues. The CDR3 is CASSLGTPNTGELFF. Here the CDR3 DNA reads TGCGCCAGCAGCTTAGGGACACCGAACACCGGGGAGCTGTTTTTT. Looking up the rest from reference TRBV5-1 and TRBJ2-2 gives the full variable domain: KAGVTQTPRYLIKTRGQQVTLSCSPISGHRSVSWYQQTPGQGLQFLFEYFSETQRNKGNFPGRFSGRQFSNSRSEMNVSTLELGDSALYLCASSLGTPNTGELFFGEGSRLTVL.

The rearrangement links TRBV3-1 (or the pseudogene TRBV3-2) to TRBJ2-1, with no clear D. Per germline, CDR1 LGHDT and CDR2 YNNKEL (reference sequence). V lost 4 bases, J lost 3 bases, and 16 bases lay in between. The CDR3 loop spans 16 amino acids. The CDR3 spells CASSPYPRDHYNEQFF. The CDR3 region has the DNA TGTGCCAGCAGCCCCTATCCCAGAGACCACTACAATGAGCAGTTCTTC.

The gene calls are TRBV24-1 and TRBJ2-1, with TRBD1 matching over 7 bases. V was clipped by 0 bases and J by 11 bases; unmatched bases: 9. The CDR3 has 15 residues. Germline CDR1 and CDR2: KGHDR and SFDVKD. This chain's CDR3 is CATSDLDAGGGKQFF. CDR3 nucleotide sequence: TGTGCCACCAGTGATTTGGATGCAGGGGGTGGTAAGCAGTTCTTC.

The chain links TRBV5-5 to TRBJ2-5; D ambiguous. This CDR3 is built from 13 residues. Deletions cut 0 bases from V and 5 bases from J, with 8 bases between. The germline gives CDR1 SGHKS, CDR2 YYEKEE (reference sequence). DNA for the CDR3: TGTGCCAGCAGCTTGGGTGACGGCGAGACCCAGTACTTC. It specifies CASSLGDGETQYF.

This clone was found once. The chain is built from TRBV2 and TRBJ1-6; D is uncertain. CDR3 length equals 15 residues. Trimming took off 6 bases at V and 7 bases at J, with 16 bases between the two ends. Germline V gives CDR1 SNHLY, CDR2 FYNNEI. The CDR3 nucleotides read TGTGCCAGCAGGGGGTCTGGGAGCACGAATTCACCCCTCCACTTT. This gives the protein CASRGSGSTNSPLHF.

The chain uses TRBV2 and TRBJ1-4; TRBD1 aligns across 8 bases. CDR3 length equals 14 residues. V dropped 4 bases and J dropped 6; count of bases not matched to a gene: 4. Germline loops: CDR1 SNHLY, CDR2 FYNNEI. CDR3 DNA sequence: TGTGCCAGCAGTGTTCAGGGGGCTTATGAAAAACTGTTTTTT. It yields the protein CASSVQGAYEKLFF.

For this clone: The same CDR3 is also encoded by other DNA sequences in this sample. CDR3 coding DNA: TGTGCCAGTAGTATAGGAGATACGCAGTATTTT. Encoded protein: CASSIGDTQYF. This chain connects TRBV19 to TRBJ2-3; no clear D gene. The germline V gene encodes CDR1 LNHDA and CDR2 SQIVND (reference sequence). V lost 1 base, J lost 5 bases, and 1 base lay in between. The CDR3 runs to 11 residues.

This clone was detected once. V is TRBV12-3 or TRBV12-4 and J is TRBJ1-1; no reliable D call. Trimming pared 9 bases from V and 0 bases from J, leaving 8 bases between. CDR3 length: 12 residues. The CDR3 here is CASLRMNTEAFF. DNA of the CDR3: TGTGCCAGTCTGCGGATGAACACTGAAGCTTTCTTT.